The 5 T cell receptor beta chains presented below share a single source sample, sequenced in a study of identical twins. Each CDR3 protein gets one entry after TCRdb re-called the 5' RACE reads with MiXCR. The sample consists of 400,000 to 500,000 distinct CDR3 sequences, approximately 14% of them appearing once. These same data were also listed under a study on yellow fever vaccine responses in identical twins.

The sample comprised CD4+ T cells sorted from blood. The receptors shown here come from a young woman in good health.

This clonotype was seen a few times. This chain joins TRBV12-3 or TRBV12-4 and TRBJ2-1; D possibly corresponds to TRBD1 (5 bases). The CDR3 extends over 13 amino acids. The V end was cut by 7 bases, the J end by 5 bases, with 12 bases between. The CDR3 sequence is CASTLDTNNEQFF. In nucleotides, the CDR3 is TGTGCCAGCACCCTGGACACCAACAATGAGCAGTTCTTC.

This clonotype was observed a few times. The chain has TRBV5-1 and TRBJ2-7; D is perhaps TRBD1 (6 bases). The CDR3 length is 14 residues. Germline CDR1 reads SGHRS; CDR2 reads YFSETQ. V shed 3 bases and J shed 6 bases, with 16 bases lying between them. The CDR3 nucleotides are TGCGCCAGCAGCTCTCCACAGACAGGTTCCGAGCAGTACTTC. It is translated as CASSSPQTGSEQYF. The variable domain in full, completed from reference TRBV5-1 and TRBJ2-7, reads KAGVTQTPRYLIKTRGQQVTLSCSPISGHRSVSWYQQTPGQGLQFLFEYFSETQRNKGNFPGRFSGRQFSNSRSEMNVSTLELGDSALYLCASSSPQTGSEQYFGPGTRLTVT.

This clonotype was seen a few times. This rearrangement joins TRBV6-6 to TRBJ2-7; D call uncertain. CDR1 and CDR2 from the germline V gene are MNHNY and SVGAGI (reference sequence). The CDR3 spans 12 residues. Trimming removed 5 bases from V and 4 bases from J, with 9 bases in between. The CDR3: CASSITEYEQYF. CDR3 bases: TGTGCCAGCAGTATTACAGAGTACGAGCAGTACTTC.

The chain uses TRBV20-1 and TRBJ2-7, with unresolved D. This CDR3 comprises 14 residues. CDR1 and CDR2 from the germline V gene are DFQATT and SNEGSKA (reference sequence). Trimming pared 5 bases from V and 0 bases from J, leaving 14 bases between. The CDR3 sequence is CSAPPNRASYEQYF. Written as DNA, the CDR3 is TGCAGTGCTCCCCCAAACCGAGCCTCCTACGAGCAGTACTTC.

The sample holds a few counts of this clonotype. The gene calls are TRBV12-3 or TRBV12-4 and TRBJ2-3; D is possibly TRBD2 (6 bases). CDR3 length equals 13 residues. Between the trimmed V and J ends, which lost 6 bases and 2 bases, there was a span of 9 bases. The CDR3 is CASSRGFTDTQYF. The CDR3 nucleotides are TGTGCCAGCAGCCGGGGGTTCACAGATACGCAGTATTTT.